Shown below are 16 T cell receptor beta chains from a single sample sequenced in a study of spatial heterogeneity in lung cancer. Time point meaning: sample taken at primary tumor resection. The input material, whole RNA from tumor, nontumor lung or frozen PBMC, was sequenced unsorted. TCRdb fed the 5' RACE reads into MiXCR, producing one record per CDR3 protein. The sample carries about 12,000 distinct CDR3 sequences, about a sixth recorded once. The sequencing used PBMCs, collected at surgery. The receptors were sampled from a male donor with early-stage non-small cell lung cancer.

This clonotype has just a few counts. The genes are TRBV12-3 or TRBV12-4 and TRBJ2-5, with 10 bases identical to TRBD2. V gave up 8 bases and J gave up 2 bases; unmatched junction bases: 2. There are 13 residues in the CDR3. The CDR3 is CASGTSDQETQYF. The CDR3 region has the DNA TGTGCCAGCGGGACTAGCGATCAAGAGACCCAGTACTTC.

This clonotype was observed a few times. CDR3 DNA sequence: TGTGCCAGCTCACCGACCGAGAGAAAGGGGAGTCAGCCCCAGCATTTT. Its protein product is CASSPTERKGSQPQHF. J is TRBJ1-5 and V is TRBV18, with D possibly matching TRBD1 (5 bases). Between the trimmed V and J ends, which lost 3 bases and 6 bases, there was a span of 18 bases. Germline V gene data show CDR1 as KGHSH and CDR2 as LQKENI. This CDR3 has 16 residues.

This chain joins TRBV6-2 or TRBV6-3 and TRBJ2-5; possible D gene TRBD1, 6 bases. With 5 bases removed from V and 3 bases from J, the gap between germline ends came to 10 bases. The CDR3 spans 13 residues. Germline V gene lookup returns CDR1 MNHEY and CDR2 SVGEGT. The CDR3 is CASSKWTEETQYF. CDR3 nucleotide sequence: TGTGCCAGCAGTAAATGGACAGAAGAGACCCAGTACTTC.

This clonotype was observed at least ten times. The chain uses TRBV11-2 and TRBJ2-7; 14 bases line up with TRBD2. Germline CDR1 and CDR2: SGHAT and FQNNGV. After removal of 4 bases from V and 4 bases from J, the junction contained 3 bases not matched to a gene. The CDR3 extends over 15 amino acids. The CDR3 here is CASSSRTSGRYEQYF. For the CDR3, the DNA is TGTGCCAGCAGCTCCCGGACTAGCGGGAGGTACGAGCAGTACTTC. The variable domain in full, with the rest retrieved from reference TRBV11-2 and TRBJ2-7, is EAGVAQSPRYKIIEKRQSVAFWCNPISGHATLYWYQQILGQGPKLLIQFQNNGVVDDSQLPKDRFSAERLKGVDSTLKIQPAKLEDSAVYLCASSSRTSGRYEQYFGPGTRLTVT.

This clonotype was seen repeatedly, ten times or more. J is TRBJ2-7 and V is TRBV29-1; 8 bases line up with TRBD2. The CDR3 has 15 amino acids. Germline V CDR1 and CDR2: SQVTM, ANQGSEA. The V and J ends lost 4 bases and 0 bases, in that order; junction bases with no gene match: 8. CDR3 amino acids: CSVVPPGGSSYEQYF. For the CDR3, the DNA is TGCAGCGTTGTACCCCCGGGGGGGAGCTCCTACGAGCAGTACTTC.

The chain recombines TRBV5-1 with TRBJ2-3, with D tentatively TRBD1 (6 bases). The germline CDR1 and CDR2 sequences are SGHRS and YFSETQ. This CDR3 is 15 amino acids long. The V gene lost 0 bases and the J gene lost 0 bases, with 8 bases spanning the gap. The CDR3 reads CASSLGGQSTDTQYF. The DNA for the CDR3 is TGCGCCAGCAGCTTGGGAGGACAGAGCACAGATACGCAGTATTTT.

By sample share, this clonotype is medium-sized. V is TRBV6-4 and J is TRBJ1-1; TRBD1 might be the D (5 bases). The V and J ends lost 0 bases and 5 bases respectively, with 13 bases between them. CDR1 is MRHNA, CDR2 SNTAGT, per germline. CDR3 size: 15 residues. The CDR3 protein is CASSDSAGSSTEAFF. The DNA of the CDR3 is TGTGCCAGCAGTGACTCGGCAGGGTCGAGTACTGAAGCTTTCTTT.

This clonotype has a single count. The chain has TRBV3-1 and TRBJ2-2; TRBD2 is a possible D gene (6 bases). The germline V gene encodes CDR1 LGHDT and CDR2 YNNKEL (reference sequence). This CDR3 has 12 residues. Trimming cost V 4 bases and J 10 bases, with 10 bases left between them. The CDR3 here is CASSRLGLELFF. For the CDR3, the DNA is TGTGCCAGCAGCCGACTAGGTTTGGAGCTGTTTTTT.

In its sample, this clonotype was seen many times. The V gene is TRBV25-1, the J gene TRBJ2-7, with D possibly TRBD2 on 7 matching bases. CDR1 and CDR2 (germline): MGHDK, SYGVNS. V lost 5 bases and J 4 bases, leaving 15 bases between the germline ends. The CDR3 has 14 amino acids. Here the CDR3 reads CASSNPRGGYEQYF. In DNA form, the CDR3 reads TGTGCCAGCAGTAACCCGAGGGGGGGTTACGAGCAGTACTTC.

This clonotype showed up just a few times. The chain combines TRBV12-3 or TRBV12-4 with TRBJ2-1, with 7 bases lining up with TRBD1. CDR3 size: 14 residues. With 6 bases clipped from V and 5 bases from J, the junction kept 7 bases outside the gene matches. In nucleotides, the CDR3 is TGTGCCAGCAGAATTGGGACAGCTCACAATGAGCAGTTCTTC. Translation gives CASRIGTAHNEQFF.

This chain connects TRBV7-6 to TRBJ2-2; 11 bases line up with TRBD1. CDR1 SGHVS and CDR2 FNYEAQ come from the germline V gene. With 2 bases clipped from V and 5 bases from J, the junction kept 7 bases outside the gene matches. This CDR3 comprises 17 residues. The CDR3 loop reads CASSLLSGTGGTGELFF. The DNA of the CDR3 is TGTGCCAGCAGCTTACTCTCGGGGACAGGGGGGACCGGGGAGCTGTTTTTT.

This clonotype was seen only a few times. The V gene is TRBV7-6, the J gene TRBJ2-7; no clear D gene. This CDR3 is 12 amino acids long. V lost 3 bases to trimming and J lost 5 bases, with 8 bases between them. Germline CDR1 is SGHVS and CDR2 is FNYEAQ. This CDR3 reads CASSFFGNEQYF. The CDR3 DNA follows: TGTGCCAGCAGCTTTTTTGGGAACGAGCAGTACTTC.

This clonotype appeared a few times. The V and J genes are TRBV6-2 or TRBV6-3 and TRBJ2-5; no clear D. Germline V gene data show CDR1 as MNHEY and CDR2 as SVGEGT. V was trimmed by 4 bases and J by 2 bases, leaving 8 bases between them. CDR3 length: 13 residues. DNA of the CDR3: TGTGCCAGCAGTTCTCCGCGGCAAGAGACCCAGTACTTC. Its protein is CASSSPRQETQYF.

This clonotype was picked up many times. The J gene is TRBJ2-1, the V gene TRBV7-6, with 12 bases lining up with TRBD2. Trimming removed 5 bases from V and 5 bases from J; junction bases left unmatched: 16. There are 19 residues in the CDR3. In germline, CDR1 is SGHVS, CDR2 FNYEAQ. The CDR3 reads CASSPLPPSSGRVHNEQFF. For the CDR3, the DNA is TGTGCCAGCAGCCCTTTACCGCCTTCTAGCGGGAGGGTTCACAATGAGCAGTTCTTC.

This clonotype was observed a handful of times. V is TRBV5-6 and J is TRBJ2-7, with D hard to call. Trimming stripped 0 bases from V and 3 bases from J, with 7 bases between. This CDR3 has 13 amino acids. Per the germline V gene, CDR1 is SGHDT and CDR2 is YYEEEE. The CDR3 DNA is TGTGCCAGCAGCTTGGCGCCAGACTACGAGCAGTACTTC. It specifies CASSLAPDYEQYF.

There are a few counts of this clonotype. The chain couples TRBV12-3 or TRBV12-4 to TRBJ2-1; 13 nucleotides agree with TRBD2. V was pared by 5 bases and J by 15 bases, with 10 bases of the junction left unmatched. CDR3 size: 14 residues. This chain's CDR3 is CASSPGTSGERPFF. CDR3 DNA: TGTGCCAGCAGTCCCGGGACTAGCGGGGAACGTCCGTTCTTC.